The sequence of this T cell receptor beta chain was determined in a study of T cells in Graves' hyperthyroidism and ophthalmopathy. Whole-study findings and limits: In the analysis, a 13 V-J model separated ophthalmopathy from stable hyperthyroidism.

Amplified TCR beta CDR3 regions derived from RNA transcripts. A set of HTBI primers served as the primers for a first-round RT-PCR of the TCR CDR3. Via MiXCR, TCRdb re-called the multiplex PCR reads, giving one row per CDR3 protein. The sample yields about 680,000 distinct CDR3 sequences, approximately 36% seen once. Fresh 10 ml peripheral blood yielded PBMCs. In this sample, this clonotype turned up many times. Its antigen is as yet unknown. Trimming stripped 6 bases from V and 2 bases from J, with 10 bases between. CDR3 length: 13 residues. The receptor's source is a woman in her thirties or forties with Graves' hyperthyroidism. V is TRBV12-3 or TRBV12-4 and J is TRBJ2-5; D not certain. The specimen sequenced was blood. CDR3 nucleotide sequence: TGTGCCAGCAGCCCCCAGCAACAAGAGACCCAGTACTTC. It yields the protein CASSPQQQETQYF.